These 6 T cell receptor beta chains were all obtained from the same sample, sequenced in a study of shared clonotypes between healthy human individuals. Libraries were prepared by immunoSEQ multiplex PCR; TCRdb keeps only in-frame clonotypes and omits some of them. The sample has roughly 1 million clones; 65% to 80% are singletons. Material for sequencing was memory CD4+ T cells sorted from blood. The subset here: CD45RA-negative fraction. All receptors come from a man in his late teens or twenties in good health.

The J gene is TRBJ2-6, the V gene TRBV5-4; 7 positions agree with TRBD1. CDR3 size: 14 residues. Germline lookup yields CDR1 SGHNT and CDR2 YYREEE (reference sequence). V shed 4 bases and J 3 bases; nucleotides not matched to a gene: 1. CDR3 coding DNA: TGTGCCAGCAGCCAGGGGGTTGGGGCCAACGTCCTGACTTTC. This translates into CASSQGVGANVLTF.

In the case of this clone: This specimen includes other DNA sequences encoding the same CDR3. The chain recombines TRBV20-1 with TRBJ2-5, with unresolved D. Deletions cut 6 bases from V and 5 bases from J, with 10 bases between. The length of the CDR3 is 11 residues. In germline, CDR1 is DFQATT, CDR2 SNEGSKA (reference sequence). CDR3 sequence (DNA): TGCAGTGCGAGACTTGGGGAGACCCAGTACTTC. It codes for CSARLGETQYF.

The rearrangement links TRBV6-1 to TRBJ2-7, with TRBD1 matching 9 bases. From germline, CDR1 is MNHNS and CDR2 SASEGT. CDR3 length: 13 amino acids. Losses at the gene ends were 6 bases for V and 6 bases for J; bases not matched to a gene: 6. CDR3: CASSIGTGSEQYF. In DNA, the CDR3 is TGTGCCAGCAGCATTGGGACAGGGTCCGAGCAGTACTTC.

The chain combines TRBV6-5 with TRBJ1-5; 10 bases line up with TRBD1. The CDR3 contains 15 residues. In germline, CDR1 is MNHEY, CDR2 SVGAGI. The CDR3 DNA follows: TGTGCTGACCACAAGGGGACAGGGGGCAATCAGCCCCAGCATTTT. Its protein product is CADHKGTGGNQPQHF.

The V gene is TRBV2, the J gene TRBJ2-2, with D unclear. CDR3 length: 13 amino acids. Germline V gives CDR1 SNHLY, CDR2 FYNNEI. Trimming shortened V by 5 bases and J by 4 bases, and 8 bases separated the two germline ends. DNA of the CDR3: TGTGCCAGCAGTCCCTTTCCCACCGGGGAGCTGTTTTTT. Its translation is CASSPFPTGELFF.

Many counts were recorded for this clone. This CDR3 is also generated by other DNA sequences in the sample. For the CDR3, the DNA is TGTGCCAGCAGTTACTCGGCCTTACAGGAGACCCAGTACTTC. Protein: CASSYSALQETQYF. The V call is TRBV6-5, the J call TRBJ2-5; D unclear. Germline V gives CDR1 MNHEY, CDR2 SVGAGI. This CDR3 contains 14 residues. V was clipped by 0 bases and J by 5 bases, with 10 bases between them.